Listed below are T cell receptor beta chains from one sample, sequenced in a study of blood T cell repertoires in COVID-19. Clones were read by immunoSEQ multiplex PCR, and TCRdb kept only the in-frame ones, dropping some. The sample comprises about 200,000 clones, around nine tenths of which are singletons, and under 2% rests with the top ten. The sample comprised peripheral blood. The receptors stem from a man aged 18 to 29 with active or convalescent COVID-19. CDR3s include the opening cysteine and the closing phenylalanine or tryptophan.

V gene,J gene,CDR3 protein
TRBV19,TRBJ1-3,CASSMVRGAGNTIYF
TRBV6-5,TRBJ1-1,CASGPRGRGNTEAFF
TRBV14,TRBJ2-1,CASSQATGTSGRAYNEQFF
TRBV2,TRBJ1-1,CASSAGQNTEAFF
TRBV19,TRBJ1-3,CASSIEVDTIYF
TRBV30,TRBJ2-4,CAQSQGSEDIQYF
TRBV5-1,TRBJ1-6,CASSLGLLGFSNSPLHF
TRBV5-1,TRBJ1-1,CASSREVMNTEAFF
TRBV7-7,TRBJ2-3,CASSLGLAGGEDTQYF
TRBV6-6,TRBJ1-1,CASSPRAKTGGLTEAFF
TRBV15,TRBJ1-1,CATSPRRNRMNTEAFF
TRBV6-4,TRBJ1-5,CASTNRVLNQPQHF
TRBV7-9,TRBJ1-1,CASSTNTGTGINTEAFF
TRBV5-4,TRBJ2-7,CASHSGSSYEQYF
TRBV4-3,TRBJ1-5,CASSRGTGNNQPQHF
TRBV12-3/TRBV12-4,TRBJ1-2,CASSFDRSYGYTF
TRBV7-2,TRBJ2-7,CASSFKGGAGEQYF
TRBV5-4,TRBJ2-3,CASSPAGGSTDTQYF
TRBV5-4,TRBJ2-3,CASNTPGLAASTDTQYF
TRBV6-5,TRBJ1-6,CASSYANGQRNSPLHF
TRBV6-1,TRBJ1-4,CASSELTGGEKLFF
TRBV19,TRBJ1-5,CASSIGGDSQRGRPQHF
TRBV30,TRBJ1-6,CAWTLGTVNSPLHF
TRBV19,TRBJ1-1,CASSISVRGTEAFF
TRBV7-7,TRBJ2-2,CASSPHPTGTGELFF
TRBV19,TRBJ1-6,CASSDRRNSPLHF
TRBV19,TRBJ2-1,CASSRGTSGSYNEQFF
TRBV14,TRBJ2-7,CASSQFLDEQYF
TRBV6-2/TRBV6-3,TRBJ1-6,CASSPDNPSYNSPLHF
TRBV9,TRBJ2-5,CASSVVGTGQETQYF
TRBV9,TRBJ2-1,CASSVWATNNEQFF
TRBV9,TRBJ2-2,CASSVDGSGHVTGELFF
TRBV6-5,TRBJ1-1,CASRRSPMNTEAFF
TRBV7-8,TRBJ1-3,CASSFTGRGNTIYF
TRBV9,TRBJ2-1,CASSVAHQGYSYNEQFF
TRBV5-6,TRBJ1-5,CASSLTMTGRGNQPQHF
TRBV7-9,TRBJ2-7,CASSMTGREQYF
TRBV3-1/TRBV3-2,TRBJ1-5,CASSQDGTANQPQHF
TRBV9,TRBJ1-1,CASSVGGTRGNTEAFF
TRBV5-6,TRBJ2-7,CASSSRWTSGTYEQYF
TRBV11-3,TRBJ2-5,CASSLGGMYQETQYF
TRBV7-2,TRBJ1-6,CASSQGNSPLHF
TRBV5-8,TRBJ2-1,CASSLKSFTEQFF
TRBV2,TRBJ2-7,CASNLGQGLSYEQYF
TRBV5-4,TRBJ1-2,CASSQTGVYGYTF
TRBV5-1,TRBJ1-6,CASAATGLNSPLHF
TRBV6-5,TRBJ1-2,CASSRQGAGDYGYTF
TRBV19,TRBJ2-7,CASSIRSGGPYEQYF
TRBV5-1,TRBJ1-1,CASSLAGVGTEAFF
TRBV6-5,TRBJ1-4,CASTWTGVSNEKLFF
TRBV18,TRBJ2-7,CASSPWREGLAYEQYF
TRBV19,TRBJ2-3,CASSVGLAGGSDTQYF
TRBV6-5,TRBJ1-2,CASSYSLSYGYTF
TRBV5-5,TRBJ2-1,CASSLRDLGAGGYNEQFF